The entry below gives a single T cell receptor (beta chain) sequence along with its context. Its antigen is currently unknown. This sample is part of a study of cytomegalovirus exposure and HLA in healthy donors. Broader study findings: Indistinguishability led to the exclusion of some V segments, TRBV6-2 and TRBV6-3 included. From TCR beta sequences, most subjects' HLA-A and HLA-B alleles were reportedly predicted accurately.

The PCR employed 60 Vbeta primers together with 13 Jbeta primers. The method was immunoSEQ multiplex PCR; TCRdb's version includes in-frame clones alone and lacks a portion of them. The top ten hold less than 2.5% of the sample, which has 130,000 to 150,000 clones, 72% seen once. The V and J ends lost 3 bases and 6 bases respectively, with 6 bases between them. This CDR3 region has 12 residues. Looked up from germline, CDR1 is LNHDA and CDR2 is SQIVND (reference sequence). The sequence came from a man aged 35-49 years in good health and CMV-seronegative. The V and J genes are TRBV19 and TRBJ1-5; D not resolved. Sequenced input: PBMCs. The CDR3 bases are TGTGCCAGTAGTATGACGGGTCAGCCCCAGCATTTT. Translating it yields CASSMTGQPQHF.